The clone carrying this T cell receptor (beta chain) was seen more than once but under ten times. What it binds is unknown. Each CDR3 protein is one row after TCRdb ran MiXCR on the RT-PCR reads. The table includes more than 400,000 distinct CDR3 sequences, about a tenth detected once. The data stem from a study of response to subunit inactivated influenza vaccine. General study results and limits: The authors proposed limited new T cell recruitment per seasonal influenza vaccination.

The germline V gene has CDR1 SQVTM and CDR2 ANQGSEA. CDR3 length equals 13 residues. The ends were cut back, 7 bases at V and 8 bases at J, with 18 bases in the middle. The sequence came from a man between 45 and 60 years old who received an inactivated influenza vaccine. The material was PBMCs from blood, obtained roughly 46 days after vaccination. V gene TRBV29-1 combines with J gene TRBJ2-4; TRBD2 is a possible D gene (5 bases). In DNA, the CDR3 is TGCAGCGCCCAAAGGACTCCGTTGGACATTCAGTACTTC. Amino acids: CSAQRTPLDIQYF.